Sequencing of this T cell receptor beta chain was carried out in a study of neoadjuvant anti-PD-1 for oral cavity cancer. Overall study context: Nivolumab at 3 mg/kg was mostly given biweekly, three to four doses, pre-surgery. Patients without progression got a fourth dose around day 43. The study's findings and limits: Only three patients per response group were TCR-analyzed; validation needed.

Patients had HPV-negative, locally advanced oral cavity squamous cell carcinoma. This table comes from immunoSEQ multiplex PCR, and its TCRdb copy is limited to in-frame clones, with some not included. The sample has tens of thousands of clones, 65% to 80% seen once. About this clone: Its target is unknown.

This clonotype originated in a person between 40 and 80 years old with oral cavity squamous cell carcinoma. Sequencing used PBMCs, obtained before nivolumab (anti-PD-1) treatment.

The CDR3, as DNA: TGTGCCAGCAGTCCCTTGGGACCCTACGAGCAGTACTTC. Protein product: CASSPLGPYEQYF. The chain uses TRBV28 and TRBJ2-7; possibly TRBD1 or TRBD2 for D (5 bases each). CDR3 length equals 13 residues. V was clipped by 5 bases and J by 2 bases, with 10 bases between them. Germline CDR1 reads MDHEN; CDR2 reads SYDVKM. The variable domain in full, with the rest retrieved from reference TRBV28 and TRBJ2-7, is DVKVTQSSRYLVKRTGEKVFLECVQDMDHENMFWYRQDPGLGLRLIYFSYDVKMKEKGDIPEGYSVSREKKERFSLILESASTNQTSMYLCASSPLGPYEQYFGPGTRLTVT.